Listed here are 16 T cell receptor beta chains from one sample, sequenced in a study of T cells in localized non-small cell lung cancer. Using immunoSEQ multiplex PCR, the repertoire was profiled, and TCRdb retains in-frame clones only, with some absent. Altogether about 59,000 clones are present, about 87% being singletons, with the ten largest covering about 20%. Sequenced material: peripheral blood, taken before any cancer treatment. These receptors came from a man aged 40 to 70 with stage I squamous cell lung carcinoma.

The CDR3 DNA reads as TGTGCCAGCAGCGTAGGGGAGCGGACAGGGCCGGGACAGCCCCAGCATTTT. This encodes CASSVGERTGPGQPQHF. The gene calls are TRBV9 and TRBJ1-5, with 8 bases that match TRBD1. CDR3 length: 17 amino acids. V gave up 0 bases and J gave up 7 bases; unmatched junction bases: 12. Germline loops: CDR1 SGDLS, CDR2 YYNGEE.

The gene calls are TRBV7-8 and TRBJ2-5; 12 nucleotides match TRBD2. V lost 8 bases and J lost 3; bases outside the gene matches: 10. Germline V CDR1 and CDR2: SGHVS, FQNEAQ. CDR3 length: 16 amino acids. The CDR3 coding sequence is TGTGCCAGCGCATTCATGGGACTAGCGGGTGAAGAGACCCAGTACTTC. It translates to CASAFMGLAGEETQYF. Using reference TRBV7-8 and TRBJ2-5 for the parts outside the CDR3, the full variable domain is GAGVSQSPRYKVAKRGQDVALRCDPISGHVSLFWYQQALGQGPEFLTYFQNEAQLDKSGLPSDRFFAERPEGSVSTLKIQRTQQEDSAVYLCASAFMGLAGEETQYFGPGTRLLVL.

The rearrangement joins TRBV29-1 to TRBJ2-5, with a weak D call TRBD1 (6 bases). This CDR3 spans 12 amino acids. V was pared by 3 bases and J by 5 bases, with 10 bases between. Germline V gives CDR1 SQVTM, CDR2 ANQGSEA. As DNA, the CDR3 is TGCAGCGTTGACAGGGGAGTCGAGACCCAGTACTTC. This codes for CSVDRGVETQYF.

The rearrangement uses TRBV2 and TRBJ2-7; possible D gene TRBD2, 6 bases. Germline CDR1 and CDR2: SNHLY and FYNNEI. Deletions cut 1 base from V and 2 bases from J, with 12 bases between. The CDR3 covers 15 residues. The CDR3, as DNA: TGTGCCAGCAGTGAAGGTGTTAGCGGTACCTACGAGCAGTACTTC. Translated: CASSEGVSGTYEQYF.

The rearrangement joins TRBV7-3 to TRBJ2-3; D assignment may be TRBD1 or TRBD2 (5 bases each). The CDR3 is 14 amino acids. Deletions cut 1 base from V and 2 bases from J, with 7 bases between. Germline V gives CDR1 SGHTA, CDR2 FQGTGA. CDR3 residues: CASSLRGSTDTQYF. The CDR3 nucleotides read TGTGCCAGCAGCTTAAGGGGGTCCACAGATACGCAGTATTTT. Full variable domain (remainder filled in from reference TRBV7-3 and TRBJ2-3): GAGVSQTPSNKVTEKGKYVELRCDPISGHTALYWYRQSLGQGPEFLIYFQGTGAADDSGLPNDRFFAVRPEGSVSTLKIQRTERGDSAVYLCASSLRGSTDTQYFGPGTRLTVL.

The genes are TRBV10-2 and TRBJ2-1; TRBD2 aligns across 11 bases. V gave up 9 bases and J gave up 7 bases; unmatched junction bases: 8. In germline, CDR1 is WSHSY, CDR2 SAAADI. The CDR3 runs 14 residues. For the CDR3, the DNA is TGCGCCAGGCCCCTAGCGGGAGGTAGTAATGAGCAGTTCTTC. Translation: CARPLAGGSNEQFF.

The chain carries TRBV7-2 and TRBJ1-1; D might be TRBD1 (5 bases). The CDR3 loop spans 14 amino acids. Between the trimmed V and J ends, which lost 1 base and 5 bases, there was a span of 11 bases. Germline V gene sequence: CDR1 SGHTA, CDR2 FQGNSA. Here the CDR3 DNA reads TGTGCCAGCAGCTTAGTCTACGGGGGGACTGAAGCTTTCTTT. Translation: CASSLVYGGTEAFF.

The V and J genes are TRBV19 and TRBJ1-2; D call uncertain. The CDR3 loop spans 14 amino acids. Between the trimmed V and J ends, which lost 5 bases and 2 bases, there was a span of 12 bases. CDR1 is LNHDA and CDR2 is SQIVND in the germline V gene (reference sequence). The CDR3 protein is CASSPPSQNYGYTF. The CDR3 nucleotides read TGTGCCAGTAGTCCGCCTTCTCAGAACTATGGCTACACCTTC.

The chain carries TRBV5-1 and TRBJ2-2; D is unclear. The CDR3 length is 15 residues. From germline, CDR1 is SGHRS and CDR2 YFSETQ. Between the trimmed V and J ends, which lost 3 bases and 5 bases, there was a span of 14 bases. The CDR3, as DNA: TGCGCCAGCAGCTCCTTATACCCCTCAACCGGGGAGCTGTTTTTT. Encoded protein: CASSSLYPSTGELFF.

The CDR3 DNA reads as TGTGCCAGCAGCTTGGGGACACTCGAGGGAGAGACCCAGTACTTC. Its protein product is CASSLGTLEGETQYF. The rearrangement joins TRBV7-2 to TRBJ2-5; D might be TRBD1 (6 bases). CDR3 size: 15 residues. The ends were cut back, 3 bases at V and 4 bases at J, with 15 bases in the middle. Germline V CDR1 and CDR2: SGHTA, FQGNSA.

This CDR3 reads CASSLGLAGANTGELFF. CDR3 bases: TGCGCCAGCAGCTTGGGACTAGCGGGGGCTAACACCGGGGAGCTGTTTTTT. This sequence joins TRBV5-1 and TRBJ2-2; 12 bases agree with TRBD2. The CDR3 consists of 17 residues. CDR1 SGHRS and CDR2 YFSETQ come from the germline V gene. Trimming at V came to 0 bases and at J to 2 bases, leaving 2 bases not matched to a gene.

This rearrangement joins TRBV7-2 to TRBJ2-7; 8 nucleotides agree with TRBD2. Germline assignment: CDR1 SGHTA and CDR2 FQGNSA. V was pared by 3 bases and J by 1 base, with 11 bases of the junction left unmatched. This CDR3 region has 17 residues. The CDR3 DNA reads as TGTGCCAGCAGCTTGCGAGCGGGAGCGGGGAGTTCCTACGAGCAGTACTTC. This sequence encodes CASSLRAGAGSSYEQYF.

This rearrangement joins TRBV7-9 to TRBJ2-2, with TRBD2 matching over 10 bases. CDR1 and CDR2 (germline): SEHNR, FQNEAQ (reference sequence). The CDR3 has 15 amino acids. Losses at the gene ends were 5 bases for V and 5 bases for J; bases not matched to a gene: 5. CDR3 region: CASSQGLADTGELFF. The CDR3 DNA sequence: TGTGCCAGCAGCCAAGGACTAGCGGATACCGGGGAGCTGTTTTTT.

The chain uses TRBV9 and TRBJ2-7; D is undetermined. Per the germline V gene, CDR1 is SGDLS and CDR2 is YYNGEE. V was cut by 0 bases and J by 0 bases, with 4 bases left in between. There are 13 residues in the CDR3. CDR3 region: CASSVGISYEQYF. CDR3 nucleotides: TGTGCCAGCAGCGTAGGGATCTCCTACGAGCAGTACTTC. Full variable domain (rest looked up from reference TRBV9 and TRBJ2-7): DSGVTQTPKHLITATGQRVTLRCSPRSGDLSVYWYQQSLDQGLQFLIQYYNGEERAKGNILERFSAQQFPDLHSELNLSSLELGDSALYFCASSVGISYEQYFGPGTRLTVT.

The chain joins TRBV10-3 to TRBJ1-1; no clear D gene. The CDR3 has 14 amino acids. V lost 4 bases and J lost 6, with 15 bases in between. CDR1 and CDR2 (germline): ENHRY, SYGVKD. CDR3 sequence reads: CAISVDQEEPEAFF. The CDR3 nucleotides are TGTGCCATCAGTGTCGACCAAGAGGAACCTGAAGCTTTCTTT.

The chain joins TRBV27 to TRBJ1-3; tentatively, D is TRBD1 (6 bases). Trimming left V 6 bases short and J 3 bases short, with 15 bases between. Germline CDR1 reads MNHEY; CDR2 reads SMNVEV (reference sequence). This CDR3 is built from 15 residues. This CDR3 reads CASSPQGRGGNTIYF. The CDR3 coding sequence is TGTGCCAGCAGCCCACAGGGAAGGGGTGGAAACACCATATATTTT.